The rows below give T cell receptor beta chains drawn from one sample of a study of human T cells and chemical hapten exposure. TCRdb analysed the RACE reads with MiXCR anew, one entry per CDR3 protein. The data show 150,000 to 200,000 distinct CDR3 sequences, around 24% seen once. This sample comprised whole blood, obtained in connection with sensitization to the hapten diphenylcyclopropenone (DPC). These receptors all stem from a woman between 50 and 59 years old with alopecia areata. Some clones in this sample may be carry-over from other donors' samples. The CDR3 runs from the conserved cysteine through the conserved F or W. Each record gives: D gene, clone size, V gene, J gene, CDR3 DNA, CDR3 protein. D genes are given only for firm matches. Clone size is shown for a subset of rows, as once, few, many or a class of expanded clone.

NA,many,TRBV7-8,TRBJ2-3,TGTGCCAGCAGATTTTCCCGGGTACGCGATACGCAGTATTTT,CASRFSRVRDTQYF
NA,NA,TRBV3-1,TRBJ1-2,TGTGCCAGCAGCCAAGAAGCGTACAGAGATGACACCTTC,CASSQEAYRDDTF
NA,NA,TRBV7-9,TRBJ1-5,TGTGCCAGCAGCTTAACGGGGGGTCAGCCCCAGCATTTT,CASSLTGGQPQHF
NA,NA,TRBV29-1,TRBJ2-2,TGCAGCGCTGGGGTGTCGGCCGGGGAGCTGTTTTTT,CSAGVSAGELFF
NA,medium-sized,TRBV9,TRBJ1-1,TGTGCCAGCAGCGTAGGGGGCGTTGGGAAGGAAGCTTTCTTT,CASSVGGVGKEAFF
NA,NA,TRBV18,TRBJ2-1,TGTGCCAGCTCACCACCGCTTACGGACGCAGCCTACAATGAGCAGTTCTTC,CASSPPLTDAAYNEQFF
TRBD2,few,TRBV6-1,TRBJ2-3,TGTGCCAGCAGTGTGACTAGCGGGACCACAGATACGCAGTATTTT,CASSVTSGTTDTQYF
NA,many,TRBV5-1,TRBJ2-5,TGTGCCAGCAGCTTAGGGCAAGAGACCCAGTACTTC,CASSLGQETQYF
TRBD1,NA,TRBV27,TRBJ1-5,TGTGCCAGCAGTTTGGGGAGACAGGGCTCGGCTCTGAATCAGCCCCAGCATTTT,CASSLGRQGSALNQPQHF
NA,few,TRBV18,TRBJ1-3,TGTGCCAGCTCACCTCAGCAAGTGGGAAACACCATATATTTT,CASSPQQVGNTIYF
NA,NA,TRBV20-1,TRBJ2-5,TGCAGTGCTAACGCGAGGGGGGGTAACCAAGAGACCCAGTACTTC,CSANARGGNQETQYF
NA,few,TRBV3-1,TRBJ2-1,TGTGCCAGCAGCTTAGACGATGAGCAGTTCTTC,CASSLDDEQFF
TRBD1,NA,TRBV29-1,TRBJ1-2,TGCAGCGTTGACTGGGACAGTTCCGAGAGTAGCTATGGCTACACCTTC,CSVDWDSSESSYGYTF
TRBD1,few,TRBV12-3/TRBV12-4,TRBJ2-2,TGTGCCAGCAGCGCCGGGACAGGGGGCGCATGGGGGGAGCTGTTTTTT,CASSAGTGGAWGELFF
TRBD1,NA,TRBV19,TRBJ2-7,TGTGCCAGTAGTATCAGGGGACAGTATCCCTACGAGCAGTACTTC,CASSIRGQYPYEQYF
NA,NA,TRBV2,TRBJ2-1,TGTGCCAGCGTTTCTTCCCTCGTTCAGAATGAGCAGTTCTTC,CASVSSLVQNEQFF
NA,NA,TRBV10-3,TRBJ2-3,TGTGCCATCAGTGAGGGGCTCGGGGGATTGACAGATACGCAGTATTTT,CAISEGLGGLTDTQYF
TRBD2,few,TRBV7-3,TRBJ2-5,TGTGCCAGCAGCCCATCGGGACTAGGAGGAGAGACCCAGTACTTC,CASSPSGLGGETQYF
NA,few,TRBV6-6,TRBJ2-7,TGTGCCAGCAGTTACTCGGCGGGACGAGCCCACGAGCAGTACTTC,CASSYSAGRAHEQYF
NA,many,TRBV3-1,TRBJ2-1,TGTGCCAGCAGCCTCGTTGTGGGAGGGGGCTCCTACAATGAGCAGTTCTTC,CASSLVVGGGSYNEQFF
TRBD1,NA,TRBV5-5,TRBJ1-4,TGTGCCAGCAGCGGAAGCGACAGGGGTATTGAAAAACTGTTTTTT,CASSGSDRGIEKLFF
NA,few,TRBV20-1,TRBJ2-4,TGCAGTGCTAGAGATCCCCTACTAGCCAAAAACATTCAGTACTTC,CSARDPLLAKNIQYF
TRBD1,many,TRBV6-1,TRBJ1-2,TGTGCCAGCAGTGTCGGACAGGGCCTAAACTATGGCTACACCTTC,CASSVGQGLNYGYTF
TRBD2,NA,TRBV12-3/TRBV12-4,TRBJ2-2,TGTGCCAGCAAGCCGACTAGCGGGATACGCACCGGGGAGCTGTTTTTT,CASKPTSGIRTGELFF
NA,NA,TRBV30,TRBJ1-1,TGTGCCTGGAGTGTAAGGGGAAACACTGAAGCTTTCTTT,CAWSVRGNTEAFF
TRBD2,few,TRBV5-1,TRBJ2-7,TGCGCCAGCAGCAAACCGGGACTAGCGGGAGGGGGTCGCGAGCAGTACTTC,CASSKPGLAGGGREQYF
NA,NA,TRBV7-8,TRBJ2-3,TGTGCCAGCAGCCCAGTGGGGGTACGCACAGATACGCAGTATTTT,CASSPVGVRTDTQYF
NA,few,TRBV6-5,TRBJ1-4,TGTGCCAGCAGTGCTTGGACAGTCGGGGAGAATGAAAAACTGTTTTTT,CASSAWTVGENEKLFF
NA,few,TRBV6-5,TRBJ2-1,TGTGCCAGCAGTTCGGGGGCACAGGGGATCGATGAGCAGTTCTTC,CASSSGAQGIDEQFF
TRBD1,many,TRBV7-7,TRBJ2-5,TGTGCTAGCAGCACCGGAGGGACAGGGGGAGAGACCCAGTACTTC,CASSTGGTGGETQYF
TRBD2,few,TRBV29-1,TRBJ2-1,TGCAGCGTTGAGGTCCTAGCGGACATCCACCCGTTCTTC,CSVEVLADIHPFF
NA,few,TRBV7-9,TRBJ1-1,TGTGCCAGCGGGGGGGTCAGGACTGAAGCTTTCTTT,CASGGVRTEAFF
TRBD1,few,TRBV20-1,TRBJ1-2,TGCAGTGCTAGATCCCGGACAGGGGGCGCATCGGATGGCTACACCTTC,CSARSRTGGASDGYTF
TRBD1,NA,TRBV6-5,TRBJ2-3,TGTGCCAGCAGTTACTGGGGACAGGGGAGGACAGATACGCAGTATTTT,CASSYWGQGRTDTQYF
NA,NA,TRBV7-2,TRBJ1-3,TGTGCCAGCAGCTTAGTTGGGACTGCGAACTCTGGAAACACCATATATTTT,CASSLVGTANSGNTIYF
NA,NA,TRBV20-1,TRBJ1-5,TGCAGTGCAAGAGATGATGGCAGTTATAGCAATCAGCCCCAGCATTTT,CSARDDGSYSNQPQHF
NA,NA,TRBV5-1,TRBJ2-5,TGCGCCAGCAGCTTGACGGCAGGACAAGAGACCCAGTACTTC,CASSLTAGQETQYF
TRBD2,NA,TRBV7-8,TRBJ2-2,TGTGCCAGCAGCGAGAGACTAGCAGAGAGGGGGGAGCTGTTTTTT,CASSERLAERGELFF
TRBD2,NA,TRBV14,TRBJ2-1,TGTGCCAGCAGCCCGGGACTAGCGGGATGGAATGAGCAGTTCTTC,CASSPGLAGWNEQFF
NA,NA,TRBV29-1,TRBJ1-1,TGCAGCGCCACCGGACAGCTGAACACTGAAGCTTTCTTT,CSATGQLNTEAFF
NA,NA,TRBV29-1,TRBJ2-3,TGCAGCGTTCCAAGACAGGCCGGGGATACGCAGTATTTT,CSVPRQAGDTQYF
TRBD2,few,TRBV2,TRBJ2-1,TGTGCCAGCAAGAGTCAAGGACTAGGGTGGCTCGAGCAGTTCTTC,CASKSQGLGWLEQFF
TRBD2,NA,TRBV20-1,TRBJ2-1,TGCAGTGCGCGGACTAGCGGGAGTCCCCTAAGAGGAGAGCAGTTCTTC,CSARTSGSPLRGEQFF
NA,NA,TRBV5-5,TRBJ2-7,TGTGCCAGCAGCTCCTCTCCGGGACTCCGATACGAGCAGTACTTC,CASSSSPGLRYEQYF
NA,NA,TRBV7-9,TRBJ2-3,TGTGCCAGCAGCCCCCCCGGGGGAAGCACAGATACGCAGTATTTT,CASSPPGGSTDTQYF
TRBD2,NA,TRBV10-3,TRBJ2-1,TGTGCCATCAGTGAGCGGGGGGATGAGCAGTTCTTC,CAISERGDEQFF
TRBD1,few,TRBV11-2,TRBJ1-2,TGTGCCAGCAGCTTAGGTCTAGGGGGCGGCTCCGACTATGGCTACACCTTC,CASSLGLGGGSDYGYTF
TRBD1,few,TRBV11-2,TRBJ1-1,TGTGCCAGCAGCCCGACAGGGGGCTCTTTAGCTTTCTTT,CASSPTGGSLAFF